A selection of T cell receptor beta chains follows, all from one sample in a study of blood T cell repertoires in COVID-19. Assay: immunoSEQ multiplex PCR; the TCRdb copy retains only in-frame clones and omits some. The data show roughly 250,000 clones, 91% seen once. Sequencing used peripheral blood. The receptor set was obtained from a person aged 18 to 30 with COVID-19, enrolled during active disease. CDR3s include the opening cysteine and the closing phenylalanine or tryptophan. The order of the fields is D gene, J gene, clone size, V gene, CDR3 DNA, CDR3 protein. The D gene is left open where the match is weak. Some rows mark clone size as missing; the rest say once, few, many or name a class of expanded clone.

>TRBD1|TRBJ1-5|-|TRBV7-2
TGTGCCAGCAGCTTTACAGGGGGTTATCAGCCCCAGCATTTT
CASSFTGGYQPQHF
>TRBD1|TRBJ1-4|once|TRBV4-1
TGCGCCAGCAGCCAAGCGACAGGGTTCGATGAAAAACTGTTTTTT
CASSQATGFDEKLFF
>TRBD2|TRBJ2-3|-|TRBV11-3
TGTGCCAGCAGCTTTAGCGGGAACACAGATACGCAGTATTTT
CASSFSGNTDTQYF
>-|TRBJ1-2|-|TRBV6-5
TGTGCCAGCAGTTACAGGGGCTATGGCTACACCTTC
CASSYRGYGYTF
>TRBD1|TRBJ2-5|-|TRBV5-4
TGTGCCAGCAGCCTAAACAGGGGGCCCATCCAAGAGACCCAGTACTTC
CASSLNRGPIQETQYF
>TRBD2|TRBJ2-5|-|TRBV5-1
TGCGCCAGCAGCTTGGACCTAGCGGTAAGGGAGACCCAGTACTTC
CASSLDLAVRETQYF
>TRBD2|TRBJ2-3|-|TRBV6-5
TGTGCCAGTCAAGCGGGAGGGTACACAGATACGCAGTATTTT
CASQAGGYTDTQYF
>TRBD1|TRBJ2-7|-|TRBV18
TGTGCCAGCTCACCCCAGGGGGCAGGGCTCTACGAGCAGTACTTC
CASSPQGAGLYEQYF
>-|TRBJ1-2|-|TRBV3-1/TRBV3-2
TGTGCCAGCGGGGCGTCTAGTGGCTACACCTTC
CASGASSGYTF
>TRBD2|TRBJ2-1|-|TRBV5-1
TGCGCCAGCAGCCGCCGAGCCGGGACTAGCGACGATGAGCAGTTCTTC
CASSRRAGTSDDEQFF
>-|TRBJ1-5|-|TRBV27
TGTGCCAGCAGCCAACAGGGAAATCAGCCCCAGCATTTT
CASSQQGNQPQHF
>-|TRBJ2-2|-|TRBV3-1/TRBV3-2
TGTGCCAGTTGGGGGGACGGCACCGGGGAGCTGTTTTTT
CASWGDGTGELFF
>TRBD2|TRBJ2-7|-|TRBV15
TGTGCCACCAGCAGAGATCCGACTAGCGGGAGTCTGTACTTC
CATSRDPTSGSLYF